The clone carrying this T cell receptor (beta chain) was seen more than once but under ten times. No antigen is known for it. This sample was taken from a study of shared clonotypes between healthy human individuals. Overall study: Each donor's CD4 naive and CD4 memory cells filled three plates apiece, CD8 naive two, and CD8 memory one. Study-wide points: Blood was the only sampled material, and tissue repertoires likely differ. Relative to memory subsets, naive subsets generally showed larger estimated richness.

It was at deep level that the assay was run. The data were produced by immunoSEQ multiplex PCR, yet TCRdb's version contains in-frame clones alone and is incomplete. The data hold 2,500,000 or so clones, with approximately 94% observed a single time. The clonotype originates from a man aged 18 to 35 in good health. Some clones in this sample may be carry-over from other donors' samples. The specimen was naive CD4+ T cells from PBMCs. Documented subset: CD45RA+ positively selected.

The CDR3 DNA follows: TGTGCCAGTCTGATCTCAGGGTATGGCTACACCTTC. This gives the protein CASLISGYGYTF. The gene calls are TRBV27 and TRBJ1-2, with a weak D call TRBD1 (5 bases). The germline CDR1 and CDR2 sequences are MNHEY and SMNVEV (reference sequence). V shed 9 bases and J shed 5 bases, with 13 bases lying between them. This CDR3 region has 12 residues.